This note documents a single T cell receptor beta chain sequence. As yet, its antigen is unknown. The data were taken from a study of cytomegalovirus exposure and HLA in healthy donors. About the study: There were fewer than 500 genotyped donors. Of these, 75% to 90% fell in the genetic ancestry cluster associated with self-reported Caucasian donors. Points from the study as a whole: As was reported, the classifier diagnosed cytomegalovirus status with high specificity and sensitivity. Being indistinguishable, some V segments were excluded, TRBV6-2 and TRBV6-3 among them. There were over 150 TCR beta chains listed as cytomegalovirus-associated.

Both 60 Vbeta primers and 13 Jbeta primers went into the PCR. Measured with immunoSEQ multiplex PCR; TCRdb has only the in-frame clones, and not every one. The sample records 72,000 or so clones, 55% to 70% being singletons. V was pared by 0 bases and J by 10 bases, with 16 bases between. CDR1 is KGHSH, CDR2 LQKENI, per germline. This CDR3 spans 15 amino acids. The sequencing input was PBMCs. This receptor was obtained from a woman between 45 and 65 years old in good health and CMV-seronegative. This chain joins TRBV18 and TRBJ2-1; D perhaps matches TRBD2 (6 bases). CDR3: CASSPPGTRYREQFF. CDR3 DNA sequence: TGTGCCAGCTCACCACCAGGGACTCGTTACCGGGAGCAGTTCTTC.